The 13 T cell receptor beta chains listed next were all sequenced from one sample in a study of cytotoxic CD8 clonotypes in ibrutinib-treated CLL. Assay: immunoSEQ multiplex PCR; the TCRdb copy retains only in-frame clones and omits some. The sample lists hundreds of thousands of clones; just under 80% were seen once. This material consisted of PBMCs, taken before ibrutinib treatment. These receptors all stem from a human donor with chronic lymphocytic leukemia.

The CDR3 DNA sequence: TGTGCCTGGAGACGGACAGGGGCCTTTGGAAACACCATATATTTT. It specifies CAWRRTGAFGNTIYF. V is TRBV30 and J is TRBJ1-3; the match to TRBD1 covers 9 bases. Germline CDR1 reads GTSNPN; CDR2 reads SVGIG (reference sequence). The V and J ends lost 3 bases and 3 bases, in that order; junction bases with no gene match: 6. The CDR3 consists of 15 residues.

The gene calls are TRBV9 and TRBJ2-4, with TRBD1 identical over 10 bases. The junction had 9 bases not matched to a gene; V was cut back by 3 bases and J by 6 bases. Germline lookup yields CDR1 SGDLS and CDR2 YYNGEE. This CDR3 has 16 amino acids. As DNA, the CDR3 is TGTGCCAGCAGCGGGAGGGGACAGGGGAGGGCAAACATTCAGTACTTC. This encodes CASSGRGQGRANIQYF.

This chain links TRBV15 with TRBJ1-2; 7 bases are a match to TRBD1. V gave up 5 bases and J gave up 1 base; unmatched junction bases: 4. The CDR3 has 14 residues. The germline V gene encodes CDR1 LNHNV and CDR2 YYDKDF (reference sequence). The CDR3 nucleotides read TGTGCCACCAGCCCAGGGGGGGATAACTATGGCTACACCTTC. This gives the protein CATSPGGDNYGYTF.

V gene TRBV19 combines with J gene TRBJ1-1; D remains unclear. Per germline, CDR1 LNHDA and CDR2 SQIVND (reference sequence). The CDR3 has 13 amino acids. Trimming removed 6 bases from V and 3 bases from J, with 11 bases in between. The chain's CDR3 is CASSESRDTEAFF. Here the CDR3 DNA reads TGTGCCAGTAGCGAGAGTCGGGACACTGAAGCTTTCTTT.

The rearrangement links TRBV7-2 to TRBJ2-3; D may match TRBD1 or TRBD2 (5 bases each). Germline lookup yields CDR1 SGHTA and CDR2 FQGNSA. V lost 5 bases and J 4 bases, leaving 13 bases between the germline ends. The CDR3 runs 14 residues. The CDR3 region has the DNA TGTGCCAGCAGCACGCGAACGGGACCAGATACGCAGTATTTT. It encodes CASSTRTGPDTQYF.

This clone occurred once. The CDR3: CASTEPGPPGYEQYF. The CDR3 region has the DNA TGTGCCAGCACGGAACCGGGTCCCCCGGGATACGAGCAGTACTTC. The J gene is TRBJ2-7, the V gene TRBV11-2; D is perhaps TRBD2 (5 bases). Trimming stripped 7 bases from V and 4 bases from J, with 20 bases between. CDR1 is SGHAT and CDR2 is FQNNGV in the germline V gene. CDR3 length: 15 amino acids.

This clone occurred once. This sequence joins TRBV18 and TRBJ2-2; either TRBD1 or TRBD2 may supply D (5 bases each). The germline V gene encodes CDR1 KGHSH and CDR2 LQKENI. This CDR3 contains 16 residues. Trimming took off 5 bases at V and 0 bases at J, with 13 bases between the two ends. The CDR3 is CASSSRDGTNTGELFF. The CDR3 DNA follows: TGTGCCAGCTCATCACGGGACGGGACGAACACCGGGGAGCTGTTTTTT.

This clone was seen only once. The chain links TRBV5-4 to TRBJ2-5, with 12 positions matching TRBD2. The J segment lost 5 bases and the V segment lost 1 base, leaving 6 bases of the junction unmatched. The CDR3 length is 16 residues. Germline V gives CDR1 SGHNT, CDR2 YYREEE (reference sequence). The CDR3 bases are TGTGCCAGCAGCTTGCCTAGCGGGAGGGCCAGGGAGACCCAGTACTTC. This sequence encodes CASSLPSGRARETQYF.

V and J are TRBV15 and TRBJ2-3, with 10 bases fitting TRBD2. V lost 3 bases and J lost 0; bases outside the gene matches: 0. CDR3 size: 15 residues. Germline CDR1 LNHNV, CDR2 YYDKDF (reference sequence). CDR3: CATSRTSGSTDTQYF. The CDR3 DNA reads as TGTGCCACCAGCAGGACTAGCGGGAGCACAGATACGCAGTATTTT.

The CDR3 region is CASSLLGTYEQYF. CDR3 bases: TGTGCCAGCAGCTTGCTCGGAACTTACGAGCAGTACTTC. V usage is TRBV5-4 and J usage is TRBJ2-7; no reliable D call. This CDR3 contains 13 residues. Germline V gene data show CDR1 as SGHNT and CDR2 as YYREEE (reference sequence). Between the trimmed V and J ends, which lost 1 base and 4 bases, there was a span of 9 bases.

The chain carries TRBV19 and TRBJ1-5, with D possibly TRBD1 on 5 matching bases. With 2 bases removed from V and 2 bases from J, the gap between germline ends came to 13 bases. The CDR3 is 16 amino acids. Germline-derived CDR1 and CDR2 are LNHDA and SQIVND (reference sequence). CDR3 nucleotide sequence: TGTGCCAGTAGTATAATAAGGGGCATGGGCAATCAGCCCCAGCATTTT. It is translated as CASSIIRGMGNQPQHF.

The chain is built from TRBV7-8 and TRBJ1-5, with a tentative D call TRBD1 (5 bases). CDR3 length: 17 residues. V lost 5 bases, J lost 5 bases, and 22 bases lay in between. Germline V gene lookup returns CDR1 SGHVS and CDR2 FQNEAQ. The CDR3 here is CASSPHLGHSGDQPQHF. The CDR3 nucleotides read TGTGCCAGCAGCCCACACCTTGGACATTCTGGAGATCAGCCCCAGCATTTT.

The rearrangement joins TRBV20-1 to TRBJ2-7, with D maybe TRBD2 (6 bases). Per germline, CDR1 DFQATT and CDR2 SNEGSKA (reference sequence). The CDR3 totals 11 residues. CDR3 sequence (DNA): TGCATTGGGCGGGACTCCTACGAGCAGTACTTC. This translates into CIGRDSYEQYF.